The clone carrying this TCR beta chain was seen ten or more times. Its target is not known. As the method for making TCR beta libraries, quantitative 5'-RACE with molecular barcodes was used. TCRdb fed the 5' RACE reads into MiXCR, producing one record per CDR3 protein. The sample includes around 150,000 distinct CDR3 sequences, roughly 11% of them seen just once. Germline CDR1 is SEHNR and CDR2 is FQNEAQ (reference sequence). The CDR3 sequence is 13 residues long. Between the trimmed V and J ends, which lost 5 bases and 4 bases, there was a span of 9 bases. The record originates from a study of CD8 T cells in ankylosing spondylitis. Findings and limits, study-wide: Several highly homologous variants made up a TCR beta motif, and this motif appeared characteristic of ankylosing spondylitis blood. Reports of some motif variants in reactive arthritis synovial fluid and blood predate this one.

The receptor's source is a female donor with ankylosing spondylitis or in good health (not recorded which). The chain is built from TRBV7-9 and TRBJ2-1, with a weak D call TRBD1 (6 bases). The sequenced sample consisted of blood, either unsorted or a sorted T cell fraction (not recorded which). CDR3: CASSQGGYNEQFF. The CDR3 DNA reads TGTGCCAGCAGCCAAGGGGGATACAATGAGCAGTTCTTC.